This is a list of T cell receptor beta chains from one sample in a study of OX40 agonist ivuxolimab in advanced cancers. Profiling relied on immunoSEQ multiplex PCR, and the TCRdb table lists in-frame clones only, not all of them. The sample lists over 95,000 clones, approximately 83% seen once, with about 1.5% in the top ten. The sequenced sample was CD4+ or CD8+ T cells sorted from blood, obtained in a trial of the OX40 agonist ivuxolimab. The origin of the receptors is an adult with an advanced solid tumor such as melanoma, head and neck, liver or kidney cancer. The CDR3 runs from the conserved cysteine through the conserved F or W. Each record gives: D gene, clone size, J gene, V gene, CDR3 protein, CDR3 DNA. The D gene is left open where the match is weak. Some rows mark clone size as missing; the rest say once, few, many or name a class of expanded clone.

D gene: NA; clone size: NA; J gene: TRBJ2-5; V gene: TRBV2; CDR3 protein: CASSSDRRGAETQYF; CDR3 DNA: TGTGCCAGCAGTTCGGACAGGAGGGGGGCAGAGACCCAGTACTTC
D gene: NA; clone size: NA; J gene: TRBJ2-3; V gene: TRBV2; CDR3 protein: CASSIQGDTQYF; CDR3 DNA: TGTGCCAGCAGCATACAGGGTGATACGCAGTATTTT
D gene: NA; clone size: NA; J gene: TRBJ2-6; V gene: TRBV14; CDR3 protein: CASSQTGANVLTF; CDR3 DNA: TGTGCCAGCAGCCAGACCGGGGCCAACGTCCTGACTTTC
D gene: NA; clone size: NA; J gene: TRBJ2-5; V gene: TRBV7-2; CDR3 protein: CASSLAPGFGGETQYF; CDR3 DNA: TGTGCCAGCAGCCTAGCCCCAGGGTTCGGGGGAGAGACCCAGTACTTC
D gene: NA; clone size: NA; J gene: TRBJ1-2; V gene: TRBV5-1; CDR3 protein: CASSNRQEGVYGYTF; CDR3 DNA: TGCGCCAGCAGCAACCGACAGGAGGGTGTCTATGGCTACACCTTC
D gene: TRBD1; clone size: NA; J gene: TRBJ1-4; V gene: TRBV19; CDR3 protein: CASSSLRGQGNEKLFF; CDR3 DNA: TGTGCCAGTAGTAGCCTTCGTGGACAGGGAAATGAAAAACTGTTTTTT
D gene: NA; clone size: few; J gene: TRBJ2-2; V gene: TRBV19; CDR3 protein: CASSIGPYTGELFF; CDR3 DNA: TGTGCCAGTAGTATAGGGCCTTACACCGGGGAGCTGTTTTTT
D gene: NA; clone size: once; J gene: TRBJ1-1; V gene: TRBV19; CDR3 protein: CASSIWSEAFF; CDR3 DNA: TGTGCCAGTAGTATCTGGTCTGAAGCTTTCTTT
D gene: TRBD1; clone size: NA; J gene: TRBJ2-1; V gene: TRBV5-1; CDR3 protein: CASSLSGQTYNEQFF; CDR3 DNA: TGCGCCAGCAGCTTATCGGGACAGACCTACAATGAGCAGTTCTTC
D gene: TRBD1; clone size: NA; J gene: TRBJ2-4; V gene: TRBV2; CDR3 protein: CASSEGQGQTPF; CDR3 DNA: TGTGCCAGCAGTGAAGGACAGGGACAGACCCCCTTC
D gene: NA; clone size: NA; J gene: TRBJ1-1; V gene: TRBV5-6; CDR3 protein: CASSWDLRSEAFF; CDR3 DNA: TGTGCCAGCAGCTGGGACTTACGGTCTGAAGCTTTCTTT
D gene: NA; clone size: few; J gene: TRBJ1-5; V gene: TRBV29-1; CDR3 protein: CSVGVDGPQHF; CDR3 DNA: TGCAGCGTTGGGGTAGACGGGCCCCAGCATTTT
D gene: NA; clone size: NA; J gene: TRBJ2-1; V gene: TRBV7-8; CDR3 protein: CASSPAVARSSYNEQFF; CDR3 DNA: TGTGCCAGCAGCCCGGCTGTTGCGCGTAGCTCCTACAATGAGCAGTTCTTC
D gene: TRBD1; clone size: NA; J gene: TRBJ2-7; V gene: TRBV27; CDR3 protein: CASSRTGVIYEQYF; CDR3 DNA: TGTGCCAGCAGTCGGACAGGGGTAATCTACGAGCAGTACTTC
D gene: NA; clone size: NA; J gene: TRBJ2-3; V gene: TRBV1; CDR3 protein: CTSSPSSDTQYF; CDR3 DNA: TGCACCAGCAGCCCTTCTTCAGATACGCAGTATTTT
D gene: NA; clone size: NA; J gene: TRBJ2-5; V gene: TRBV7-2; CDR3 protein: CASSLSRETQYF; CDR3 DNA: TGTGCCAGCAGCTTATCGCGAGAGACCCAGTACTTC
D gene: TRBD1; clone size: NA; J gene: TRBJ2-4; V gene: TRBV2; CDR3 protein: CASSPRDRDKNIQYF; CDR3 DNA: TGTGCCAGCAGTCCCCGGGACAGGGACAAAAACATTCAGTACTTC
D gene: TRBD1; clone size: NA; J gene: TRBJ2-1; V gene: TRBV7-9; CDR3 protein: CASSLGTGIDEQFF; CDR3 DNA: TGTGCCAGCAGCTTAGGGACAGGGATCGATGAGCAGTTCTTC
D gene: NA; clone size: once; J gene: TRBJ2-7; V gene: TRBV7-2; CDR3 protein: CASSSHRGGRNEQYF; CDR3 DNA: TGTGCCAGCAGCTCCCACCGTGGGGGTAGGAACGAGCAGTACTTC
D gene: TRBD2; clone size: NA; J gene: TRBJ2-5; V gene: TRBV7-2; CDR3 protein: CASSLDGRAGETQYF; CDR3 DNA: TGTGCCAGCAGCTTAGACGGGAGGGCCGGAGAGACCCAGTACTTC
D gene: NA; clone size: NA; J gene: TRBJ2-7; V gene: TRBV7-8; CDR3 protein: CASGLSGLGEQYF; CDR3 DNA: TGTGCCAGCGGACTTAGCGGCCTGGGCGAGCAGTACTTC
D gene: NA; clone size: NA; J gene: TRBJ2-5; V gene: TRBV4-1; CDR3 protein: CASSQEMRGRWFETQYF; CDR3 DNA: TGCGCCAGCAGCCAAGAAATGCGGGGGCGATGGTTCGAGACCCAGTACTTC
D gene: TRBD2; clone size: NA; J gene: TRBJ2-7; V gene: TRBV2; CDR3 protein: CASSTGTIPYEQYF; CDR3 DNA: TGTGCCAGCAGCACCGGGACTATTCCGTACGAGCAGTACTTC
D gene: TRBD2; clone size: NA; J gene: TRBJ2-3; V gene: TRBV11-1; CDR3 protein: CASSWGLGFADTQYF; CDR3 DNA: TGTGCCAGCAGTTGGGGACTAGGTTTTGCAGATACGCAGTATTTT
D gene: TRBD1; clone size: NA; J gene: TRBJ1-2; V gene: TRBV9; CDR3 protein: CASSVSVRDRVNYGYTF; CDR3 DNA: TGTGCCAGCAGCGTATCTGTCCGGGACAGGGTTAACTATGGCTACACCTTC
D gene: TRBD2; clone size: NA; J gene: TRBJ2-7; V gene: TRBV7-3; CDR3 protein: CASSQSPGLAGGEQYF; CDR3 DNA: TGTGCCAGCAGCCAAAGCCCGGGACTAGCGGGAGGTGAGCAGTACTTC
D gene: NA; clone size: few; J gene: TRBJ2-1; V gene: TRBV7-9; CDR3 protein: CASSLVGGRGNEQFF; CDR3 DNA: TGTGCCAGCAGCTTAGTTGGGGGGCGCGGCAATGAGCAGTTCTTC
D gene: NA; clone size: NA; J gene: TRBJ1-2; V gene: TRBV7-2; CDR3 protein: CASSLIIGGYTF; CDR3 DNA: TGTGCCAGCAGCTTAATAATCGGCGGCTACACCTTC
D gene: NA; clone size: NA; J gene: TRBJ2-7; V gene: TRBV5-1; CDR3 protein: CASGSGVYEQYF; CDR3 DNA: TGCGCCAGCGGATCAGGGGTCTACGAGCAGTACTTC